The clone carrying this TCR beta chain was detected once. Its antigen is undetermined. This sample was taken from a study of cytomegalovirus exposure and HLA in healthy donors. PCR used 60 Vbeta primers and 13 Jbeta primers. As originally analysed: Counted up in a later analysis, unique TCR beta chains came to 65 million to 100 million, with around 11 million shared. Measured with immunoSEQ multiplex PCR; TCRdb has only the in-frame clones, and not every one. V, J and clone size derive from that table, while D and trimming were established from the DNA sequence. This table holds about 140,000 clones, roughly 77% found once. V was cut by 6 bases and J by 3 bases, with 15 bases left in between. The CDR3 is 15 amino acids. CDR1 and CDR2 from the germline V gene are MDHEN and SYDVKM. Whole-study results and caveats: HLA-A and HLA-B allele assignments for most subjects were reportedly predicted accurately using TCR beta sequences. As a later analysis showed, a missense DCLRE1C variant was linked to trimming of TCR beta V- and J-genes. Owing to their indistinguishability, certain V segments, notably TRBV6-2 and TRBV6-3, were excluded.

The chain carries TRBV28 and TRBJ1-5, with D possibly matching TRBD1 (6 bases). The sequence came from a woman younger than 45 in good health and CMV-seronegative. The sample taken for sequencing was PBMCs. DNA for the CDR3: TGTGCCAGCAGGTTGGGGGCGGGGGTCAATCAGCCCCAGCATTTT. Its translation: CASRLGAGVNQPQHF.